The sequence of this T cell receptor beta chain was determined in a study of blood T cell repertoires in COVID-19. Study-wide background: Acute and convalescent COVID-19 samples came from the United States, Italy and Spain. Sample material is recorded as cDNA or gDNA derived from T cells, B-cell-depleted T cells, or PBMCs.

One Seattle source followed patients from active infection through their disease course. CDR1 is KGHSH and CDR2 is LQKENI in the germline V gene. The CDR3 is 13 amino acids. The V and J ends lost 2 bases and 4 bases respectively, with 8 bases between them. The data were produced by immunoSEQ multiplex PCR, yet TCRdb's version contains in-frame clones alone and is incomplete. The table records a few hundred thousand clones, about 85% of them present only once. The receptor was derived from a human donor with COVID-19, enrolled during active disease. The donor label of this sample is uncertain. Sequencing was carried out using peripheral blood. The chain carries TRBV18 and TRBJ1-1, with TRBD1 as a possible D gene (5 bases). The chain's CDR3 is CASSPGGTTEAFF. In nucleotides, the CDR3 is TGTGCCAGCTCACCAGGGGGGACCACTGAAGCTTTCTTT. The entire variable domain, with the rest obtained from reference TRBV18 and TRBJ1-1, is as follows: NAGVMQNPRHLVRRRGQEARLRCSPMKGHSHVYWYRQLPEEGLKFMVYLQKENIIDESGMPKERFSAEFPKEGPSILRIQQVVRGDSAAYFCASSPGGTTEAFFGQGTRLTVV.